The source of this TCR beta chain is a study of blood T cell repertoires in COVID-19. Background on the study: Acute-phase and convalescent COVID-19 samples originated in the United States, Italy and Spain. T cells, B-cell-depleted T cells, or PBMCs supplied cDNA or gDNA.

Original handling: Quantification of nucleated cells was approximated via reference gene primer amplification. Profiled with immunoSEQ multiplex PCR; TCRdb holds only in-frame clones, not every one. D and trimming were read from the DNA, whereas the V and J calls and clone size are those reported in that table. The data show some 290,000 clones, roughly 85% seen once. V lost 2 bases to trimming and J lost 4 bases, with 30 bases between them. CDR1 is MRHNA and CDR2 is SNTAGT in the germline V gene. This CDR3 contains 20 residues. This chain links TRBV6-4 with TRBJ2-7; D perhaps matches TRBD1 (5 bases). The TCR sequence derives from a man in his 60s who had recovered from COVID-19. Input material: peripheral blood. CDR3: CASSDKAPDISPHTPYEQYF. The CDR3 nucleotides are TGTGCCAGCAGTGACAAGGCACCGGACATCTCACCCCACACCCCATACGAGCAGTACTTC.